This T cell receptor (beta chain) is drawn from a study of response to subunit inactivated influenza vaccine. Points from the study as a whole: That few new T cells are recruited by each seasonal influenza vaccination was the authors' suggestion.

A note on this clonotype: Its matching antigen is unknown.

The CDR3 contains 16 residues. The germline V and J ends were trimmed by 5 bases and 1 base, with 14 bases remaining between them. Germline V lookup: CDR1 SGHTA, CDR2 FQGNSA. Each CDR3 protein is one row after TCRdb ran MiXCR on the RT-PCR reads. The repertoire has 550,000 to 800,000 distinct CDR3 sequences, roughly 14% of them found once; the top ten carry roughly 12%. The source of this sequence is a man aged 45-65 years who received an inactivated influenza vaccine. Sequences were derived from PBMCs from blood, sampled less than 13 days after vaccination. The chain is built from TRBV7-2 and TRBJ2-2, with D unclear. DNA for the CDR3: TGTGCCAGCAGCCCAAGTGGGATGGGGAACACCGGGGAGCTGTTTTTT. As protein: CASSPSGMGNTGELFF.